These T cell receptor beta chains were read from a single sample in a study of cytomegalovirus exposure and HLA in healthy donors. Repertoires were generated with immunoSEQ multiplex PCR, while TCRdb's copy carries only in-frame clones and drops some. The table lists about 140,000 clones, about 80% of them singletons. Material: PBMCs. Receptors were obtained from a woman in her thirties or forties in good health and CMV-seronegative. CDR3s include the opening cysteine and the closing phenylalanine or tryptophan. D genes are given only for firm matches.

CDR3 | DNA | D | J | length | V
CASSPGQGDYEQYF | TGTGCCAGCAGCCCAGGACAGGGAGACTACGAGCAGTACTTC | TRBD1 | TRBJ2-7 | 14 | TRBV4-2
CAWSKRILAAAYNEQFF | TGTGCCTGGAGCAAGCGAATACTAGCGGCCGCCTACAATGAGCAGTTCTTC | TRBD2 | TRBJ2-1 | 17 | TRBV30
CASSEGAVVYNEQFF | TGTGCCAGCAGCGAGGGGGCGGTGGTCTACAATGAGCAGTTCTTC | TRBD1 | TRBJ2-1 | 15 | TRBV9
CAWSVLSIGDEQYF | TGTGCCTGGAGTGTATTGTCTATCGGGGACGAGCAGTACTTC | . | TRBJ2-7 | 14 | TRBV30
CASSSTDRLEQYF | TGTGCCAGCAGTTCCACCGACAGACTCGAGCAGTACTTC | . | TRBJ2-7 | 13 | TRBV27
CASSLGLAGTNEQFF | TGTGCCAGCAGCTTAGGACTAGCGGGAACGAATGAGCAGTTCTTC | TRBD2 | TRBJ2-1 | 15 | TRBV7-2
CASSIQGSSYNEQFF | TGTGCCAGTAGTATCCAGGGGAGCTCCTACAATGAGCAGTTCTTC | . | TRBJ2-1 | 15 | TRBV19
CASSTTGTASTDTQYF | TGTGCCAGCAGCACGACCGGGACAGCAAGCACAGATACGCAGTATTTT | TRBD1 | TRBJ2-3 | 16 | TRBV11-3
CASSLYTASSYNSPLHF | TGTGCCAGCAGTTTATATACAGCCAGCTCCTATAATTCACCCCTCCACTTT | . | TRBJ1-6 | 17 | TRBV27
CATQTSGSYEQYF | TGTGCCACCCAGACTAGCGGGAGCTACGAGCAGTACTTC | TRBD2 | TRBJ2-7 | 13 | TRBV10-3
CASSPQDRRLGQQYF | TGCGCCAGCAGCCCCCAGGACAGAAGACTCGGGCAGCAGTACTTC | . | TRBJ2-7 | 15 | TRBV5-1
CASSVAGADEKLFF | TGCGCCAGCAGCGTGGCTGGGGCTGATGAAAAACTGTTTTTT | . | TRBJ1-4 | 14 | TRBV5-1
CASSVIDQPQHF | TGTGCCAGCAGCGTTATAGATCAGCCCCAGCATTTT | . | TRBJ1-5 | 12 | TRBV7-9
CASSFRGGHNGYTF | TGTGCCAGCAGTTTCCGAGGTGGACATAATGGCTACACCTTC | . | TRBJ1-2 | 14 | TRBV27
CASSPDRASGNTIYF | TGTGCCAGCAGCCCCGACAGGGCTTCTGGAAACACCATATATTTT | TRBD1 | TRBJ1-3 | 15 | TRBV27